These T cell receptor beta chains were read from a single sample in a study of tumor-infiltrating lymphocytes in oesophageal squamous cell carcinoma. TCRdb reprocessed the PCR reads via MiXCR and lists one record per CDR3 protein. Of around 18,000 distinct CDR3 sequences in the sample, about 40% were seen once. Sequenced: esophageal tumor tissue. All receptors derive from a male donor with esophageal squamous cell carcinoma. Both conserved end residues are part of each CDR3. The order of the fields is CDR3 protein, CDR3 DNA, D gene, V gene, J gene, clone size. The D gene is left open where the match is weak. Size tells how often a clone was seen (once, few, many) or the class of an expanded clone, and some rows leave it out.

CASSHVSSYNSPLHF	TGTGCCAGCAGTCACGTAAGCTCCTATAATTCACCCCTCCACTTT	.	TRBV28	TRBJ1-6	many
CASSYIRELRFEQYF	TGTGCCAGCAGTTACATTAGGGAGCTGAGGTTCGAGCAGTACTTC	.	TRBV6-9	TRBJ2-7	.
CASSFGYSETQYF	TGTGCCAGCAGTTTTGGGTATTCAGAGACCCAGTACTTC	.	TRBV12-3/TRBV12-4	TRBJ2-5	medium-sized
CATSGSGGGRGYNEQFF	TGTGCCACCAGTGGAAGCGGAGGGGGACGCGGGTACAATGAGCAGTTCTTC	.	TRBV24-1	TRBJ2-1	.
CASSWATQGDTQYF	TGTGCCAGCAGCTGGGCTACCCAGGGGGATACGCAGTACTTC	TRBD1	TRBV7-9	TRBJ2-4	.
CASSTGKAETQYF	TGTGCCAGCAGCACAGGGAAGGCAGAGACCCAGTACTTC	.	TRBV7-2	TRBJ2-5	medium-sized
CASSLTTLRSGGEQFF	TGTGCCAGCAGCTTAACAACACTAAGGAGCGGGGGGGAGCAGTTCTTC	TRBD2	TRBV7-8	TRBJ2-1	.
CASSATSGISYEQYF	TGTGCCAGCAGTGCGACTAGCGGGATCTCCTACGAGCAGTACTTC	TRBD2	TRBV6-1	TRBJ2-7	many
CASSPIKGARSNQPQHF	TGTGCCAGCAGTCCCATAAAGGGGGCGCGGAGCAATCAGCCCCAGCATTTT	TRBD1	TRBV28	TRBJ1-5	many
CATRDSGRAGETQYF	TGTGCCACCAGAGATAGCGGGAGGGCCGGAGAGACCCAGTACTTC	TRBD2	TRBV24-1	TRBJ2-5	.
CASSTTGSTDTQYF	TGTGCCAGCAGCACGACAGGGAGCACAGATACGCAGTATTTT	TRBD1	TRBV7-2	TRBJ2-3	.
CAWSLGSSGANVLTF	TGTGCCTGGAGTTTGGGAAGCTCTGGGGCCAACGTCCTGACTTTC	.	TRBV30	TRBJ2-6	.
CASSLTRDYNEQFF	TGTGCCAGCAGCTTAACGCGGGACTACAATGAGCAGTTCTTC	.	TRBV7-3	TRBJ2-1	.
CASTIYNEQFF	TGTGCCAGCACGATATATAATGAGCAGTTCTTC	.	TRBV6-2/TRBV6-3	TRBJ2-1	.
CASSLGVAGDQETQYF	TGTGCCAGCAGCTTAGGGGTAGCGGGAGACCAAGAGACCCAGTACTTC	TRBD2	TRBV7-8	TRBJ2-5	.
CASSFLLAGGPNEQFF	TGTGCCAGCAGTTTTTTGCTAGCGGGAGGGCCTAATGAGCAGTTCTTC	TRBD2	TRBV12-3/TRBV12-4	TRBJ2-1	.
CASSQDPSGPDTQYF	TGTGCCAGCAGTCAGGACCCCTCAGGCCCAGATACGCAGTATTTT	.	TRBV11-3	TRBJ2-3	few
CASSHPTSSYNSPLHF	TGTGCCAGCAGTCACCCCACGAGCTCCTATAATTCACCCCTCCACTTC	.	TRBV2	TRBJ2-1	.
CASSLVGGGSATNEKLFF	TGTGCCAGCAGCTTAGTGGGCGGGGGGTCGGCAACTAATGAAAAACTGTTTTTT	.	TRBV7-8	TRBJ1-4	.
CAWSEGLAGGSDTQYF	TGTGCCTGGAGCGAGGGACTAGCGGGGGGGTCGGATACGCAGTATTTT	TRBD2	TRBV30	TRBJ2-3	.
CASSWGQTNEQFF	TGTGCCAGCAGCTGGGGACAGACAAATGAGCAGTTCTTC	TRBD1	TRBV7-2	TRBJ2-1	many
CASSLAPRSHTQYF	TGTGCCAGCAGCTTAGCGCCCCGGAGTCATACGCAGTATTTT	.	TRBV7-9	TRBJ2-3	.
CASSPPTF	TGTGCCAGCAGTCCACCGACTTTC	.	TRBV28	TRBJ2-6	.
CASSQGDNEQFF	TGTGCCAGCAGCCAGGGAGACAATGAGCAGTTCTTC	.	TRBV11-3	TRBJ2-1	.
CASSLGQAVGTQYF	TGTGCCAGCAGTTTAGGGCAGGCTGTGGGGACCCAGTACTTC	.	TRBV12-3/TRBV12-4	TRBJ2-5	few
CASSLYENTGELFF	TGTGCCAGCAGCTTGTATGAGAACACCGGGGAGCTGTTTTTT	.	TRBV7-2	TRBJ2-2	medium-sized
CASSNRQSTDTQYF	TGTGCCAGCAGCAATCGACAGAGCACAGATACGCAGTATTTT	.	TRBV7-9	TRBJ2-3	many
CASSYRTSRASDTQYF	TGTGCCAGCAGTTACCGGACTAGCCGGGCCTCAGATACGCAGTATTTT	TRBD2	TRBV6-5	TRBJ2-3	.
CASSMGTESNYGYTF	TGTGCCAGTAGTATGGGGACAGAGAGTAACTATGGCTACACCTTC	TRBD1	TRBV19	TRBJ1-2	.
CASADSYGYTF	TGTGCCAGCGCCGACAGCTATGGGTACACCTTC	.	TRBV27	TRBJ1-2	.
CSAPPGLAGVETQYF	TGCAGTGCTCCCCCGGGACTAGCGGGAGTAGAGACCCAGTACTTC	TRBD2	TRBV20-1	TRBJ2-5	many
CASSQGQGAYNEQFF	TGTGCCAGCAGCCAGGGGCAGGGGGCCTACAATGAGCAGTTCTTC	TRBD1	TRBV7-3	TRBJ2-1	medium-sized
CASSIRQWPAGANVLTF	TGTGCCAGCAGTATCAGACAGTGGCCAGCAGGGGCCAACGTCCTGACTTTC	.	TRBV7-8	TRBJ2-6	few
CASSLAGEWNEQFF	TGTGCCAGCAGCCTAGCGGGAGAGTGGAATGAGCAGTTCTTC	TRBD2	TRBV11-2	TRBJ2-1	few
CASIEGSPYEQYF	TGTGCCAGCATTGAAGGGAGCCCATACGAGCAGTACTTC	.	TRBV2	TRBJ2-7	many
CASGFADTQYF	TGTGCCAGTGGGTTTGCAGATACGCAGTATTTT	.	TRBV7-3	TRBJ2-3	.
CASSLVRDRGRYEQYF	TGTGCCAGCAGTTTGGTCCGGGACAGGGGGAGGTACGAGCAGTACTTC	TRBD1	TRBV28	TRBJ2-7	.
CASSLAQNTGELFF	TGTGCCAGCAGCTTAGCGCAGAACACCGGGGAGCTGTTTTTT	.	TRBV7-6	TRBJ2-2	.
CASSSRPPGKREQYF	TGTGCCAGCAGCTCCAGACCACCAGGGAAGCGCGAGCAGTACTTC	.	TRBV7-2	TRBJ2-7	few
CASSLDLGLDYGYTF	TGTGCCAGCAGCTTAGATTTGGGTCTCGACTATGGCTACACCTTC	.	TRBV11-2	TRBJ1-2	many
CASSDSITPTDTQYF	TGTGCCAGCAGTGACTCGATAACACCCACAGATACGCAGTATTTT	.	TRBV6-4	TRBJ2-3	many
CASRATGSPNNEQFF	TGTGCCAGCAGGGCTACAGGGTCCCCGAACAATGAGCAGTTCTTC	.	TRBV2	TRBJ2-1	few